Listed here is a single T cell receptor beta chain. Its antigen is as yet unknown. The CDR3 runs 17 residues. Germline CDR1 and CDR2: SGHRS and YFSETQ. V was pared by 4 bases and J by 3 bases, with 22 bases between. PCR involved 60 Vbeta and 13 Jbeta primers. Clones were read by immunoSEQ multiplex PCR, and TCRdb kept only the in-frame ones, dropping some. The sample contains 100,000 or so clones, roughly 71% of which appear only once. The source of the sample is a study of cytomegalovirus exposure and HLA in healthy donors. Study-level findings and limits: Prior analysis indicated that the majority of TCR beta V segments exhibited productivity approximately 87% or approximately 30% of the time.

Sequenced sample: PBMCs. The chain recombines TRBV5-1 with TRBJ1-1; no firm D call. This TCR came from a man in his forties in good health and CMV-seropositive. The CDR3 coding sequence is TGCGCCAGCAGCCCGGGAGGGCGGATTGGGCAGGACACTGAAGCTTTCTTT. This translates into CASSPGGRIGQDTEAFF. Looking up the rest from reference TRBV5-1 and TRBJ1-1 gives the full variable domain: KAGVTQTPRYLIKTRGQQVTLSCSPISGHRSVSWYQQTPGQGLQFLFEYFSETQRNKGNFPGRFSGRQFSNSRSEMNVSTLELGDSALYLCASSPGGRIGQDTEAFFGQGTRLTVV.